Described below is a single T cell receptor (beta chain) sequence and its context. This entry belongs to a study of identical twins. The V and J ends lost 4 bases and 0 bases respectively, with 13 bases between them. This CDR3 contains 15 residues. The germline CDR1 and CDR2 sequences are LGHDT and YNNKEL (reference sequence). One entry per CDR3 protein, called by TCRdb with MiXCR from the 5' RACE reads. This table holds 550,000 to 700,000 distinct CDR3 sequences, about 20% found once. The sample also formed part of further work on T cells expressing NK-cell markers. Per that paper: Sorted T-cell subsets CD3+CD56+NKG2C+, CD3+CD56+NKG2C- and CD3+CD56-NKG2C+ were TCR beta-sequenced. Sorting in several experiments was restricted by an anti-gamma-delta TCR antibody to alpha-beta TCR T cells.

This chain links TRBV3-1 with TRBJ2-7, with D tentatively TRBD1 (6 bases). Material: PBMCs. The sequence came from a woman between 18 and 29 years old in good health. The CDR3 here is CASSRDRPSSYEQYF. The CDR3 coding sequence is TGTGCCAGCAGCCGAGACAGGCCTAGCTCCTACGAGCAGTACTTC.